Detailed here is one T cell receptor beta chain. Its antigen is unknown. Germline lookup yields CDR1 MNHEY and CDR2 SMNVEV (reference sequence). V lost 6 bases and J 0 bases, leaving 12 bases between the germline ends. This CDR3 comprises 15 residues. These data belong to a study of cytomegalovirus exposure and HLA in healthy donors. Study results and caveats: In the analysis, some V segments, TRBV6-2 and TRBV6-3 included, were excluded as indistinguishable. Serostatus for CMV was the only available immune exposure information.

The PCR had 60 Vbeta and 13 Jbeta primers. The data were produced by immunoSEQ multiplex PCR, yet TCRdb's version contains in-frame clones alone and is incomplete. The sample yields over 130,000 clones, around 82% seen once. The J gene is TRBJ1-5, the V gene TRBV27; tentatively, D is TRBD1 (5 bases). Sequencing input: PBMCs. The sequence was obtained from a man aged 50-60 years in good health and CMV-seronegative. Written as DNA, the CDR3 is TGTGCCAGCAGCCCGACAGTGGGTAGCAATCAGCCCCAGCATTTT. Protein sequence: CASSPTVGSNQPQHF.